The source of this TCR beta chain is a study of molecular identifiers for immune sequencing clone quantification. Study-wide findings and caveats: More than 97% of effector molecules, versus under 1% of naive-cell molecules, belonged to clones above 20 RNA copies.

The length of the CDR3 is 15 residues. Trimming cost V 1 base and J 2 bases; bases outside gene matches: 3. Germline assignment: CDR1 SGHTA and CDR2 FQGTGA. This clonotype occurred many times. What it binds is not known. Libraries of bulk TCR were made by previously described methods (with listed TCR primers). A single record per CDR3 protein comes from TCRdb applying MiXCR to the PCR reads. The data hold 300,000 to 400,000 distinct CDR3 sequences, with around a fifth observed a single time. The rearrangement uses TRBV7-3 and TRBJ2-3; the match to TRBD1 covers 7 bases. The TCR sequence derives from a human donor in good health. Some libraries in this study had Jurkat cell RNA spiked in. Sequenced sample: naive CD8+ T cells from blood, with Jurkat cell RNA spiked in. Specified subset: FACS-sorted CD8+CD4-CCR7+CD45RA+ naive T cells. CDR3 loop: CASSLKGQFTDTQYF. CDR3 bases: TGTGCCAGCAGCTTAAAGGGACAGTTCACAGATACGCAGTATTTT.